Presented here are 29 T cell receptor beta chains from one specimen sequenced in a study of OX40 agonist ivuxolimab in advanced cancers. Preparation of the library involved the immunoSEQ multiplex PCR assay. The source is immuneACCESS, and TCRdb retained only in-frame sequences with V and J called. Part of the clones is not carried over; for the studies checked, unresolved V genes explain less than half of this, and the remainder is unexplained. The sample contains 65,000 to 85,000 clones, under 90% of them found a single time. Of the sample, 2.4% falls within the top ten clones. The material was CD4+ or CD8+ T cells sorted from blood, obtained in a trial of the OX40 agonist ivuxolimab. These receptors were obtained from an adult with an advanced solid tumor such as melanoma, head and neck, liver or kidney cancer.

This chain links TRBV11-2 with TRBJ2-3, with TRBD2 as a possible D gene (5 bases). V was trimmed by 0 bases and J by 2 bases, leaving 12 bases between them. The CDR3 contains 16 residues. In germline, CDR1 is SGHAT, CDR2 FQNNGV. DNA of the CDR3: TGTGCCAGCAGCTTAGAGATAGCGCGAACCACAGATACGCAGTATTTT. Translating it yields CASSLEIARTTDTQYF.

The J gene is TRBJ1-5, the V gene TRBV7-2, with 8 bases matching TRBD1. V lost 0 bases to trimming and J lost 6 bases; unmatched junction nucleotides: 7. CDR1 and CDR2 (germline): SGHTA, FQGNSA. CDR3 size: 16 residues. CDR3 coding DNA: TGTGCCAGCAGCTTAGCGGGGACAGGCATCAGTCAGCCCCAGCATTTT. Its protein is CASSLAGTGISQPQHF.

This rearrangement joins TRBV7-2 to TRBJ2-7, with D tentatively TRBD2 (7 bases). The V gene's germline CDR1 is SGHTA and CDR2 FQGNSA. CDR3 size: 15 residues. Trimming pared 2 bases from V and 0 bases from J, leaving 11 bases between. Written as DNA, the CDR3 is TGTGCCAGCAGCTTATCCGGGGGGCCCTCCTACGAGCAGTACTTC. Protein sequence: CASSLSGGPSYEQYF.

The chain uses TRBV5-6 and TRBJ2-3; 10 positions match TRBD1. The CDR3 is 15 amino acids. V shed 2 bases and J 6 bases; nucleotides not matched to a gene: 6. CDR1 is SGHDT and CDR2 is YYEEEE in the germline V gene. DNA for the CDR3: TGTGCCAGCAGCTTTGTGGGGACAGGGGCGGATACGCAGTATTTT. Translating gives CASSFVGTGADTQYF.

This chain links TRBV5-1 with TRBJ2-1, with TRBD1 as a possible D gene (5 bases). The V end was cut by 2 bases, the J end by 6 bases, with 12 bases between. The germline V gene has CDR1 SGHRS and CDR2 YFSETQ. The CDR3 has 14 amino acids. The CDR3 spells CASSFLQVSNEQFF. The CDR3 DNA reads TGCGCCAGCAGCTTTCTACAGGTGAGCAATGAGCAGTTCTTC.

The CDR3 is CASSLMRGGQQETQYF. Written as DNA, the CDR3 is TGTGCCAGCAGCTTAATGCGCGGGGGGCAACAAGAGACCCAGTACTTC. The chain joins TRBV7-3 to TRBJ2-5, with 8 bases aligning to TRBD2. V was pared by 1 base and J by 2 bases, with 6 bases of the junction left unmatched. CDR1 is SGHTA, CDR2 FQGTGA, per germline. The CDR3 covers 16 residues. The variable domain in full, with the rest retrieved from reference TRBV7-3 and TRBJ2-5, is GAGVSQTPSNKVTEKGKYVELRCDPISGHTALYWYRQSLGQGPEFLIYFQGTGAADDSGLPNDRFFAVRPEGSVSTLKIQRTERGDSAVYLCASSLMRGGQQETQYFGPGTRLLVL.

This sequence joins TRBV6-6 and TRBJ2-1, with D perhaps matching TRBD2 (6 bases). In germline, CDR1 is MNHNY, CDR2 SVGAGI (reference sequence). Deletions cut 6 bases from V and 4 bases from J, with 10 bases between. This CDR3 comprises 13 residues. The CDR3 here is CASRGGLYNEQFF. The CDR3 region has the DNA TGTGCCAGCAGGGGGGGACTGTACAATGAGCAGTTCTTC.

CDR3 sequence (DNA): TGTGCCAGTAGTAACATAGTGAGTAATACGCAGTATTTT. Residues: CASSNIVSNTQYF. This sequence joins TRBV19 and TRBJ2-3; D gene unclear. V shed 4 bases and J shed 7 bases, with 12 bases lying between them. Looked up from germline, CDR1 is LNHDA and CDR2 is SQIVND (reference sequence). The CDR3 has 13 residues.

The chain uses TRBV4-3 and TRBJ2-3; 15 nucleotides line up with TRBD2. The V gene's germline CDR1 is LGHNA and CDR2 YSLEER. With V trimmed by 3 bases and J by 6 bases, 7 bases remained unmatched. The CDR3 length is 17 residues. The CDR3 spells CASSQEGTSGGWDTQYF. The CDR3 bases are TGCGCCAGCAGCCAGGAGGGGACTAGCGGGGGGTGGGATACGCAGTATTTT.

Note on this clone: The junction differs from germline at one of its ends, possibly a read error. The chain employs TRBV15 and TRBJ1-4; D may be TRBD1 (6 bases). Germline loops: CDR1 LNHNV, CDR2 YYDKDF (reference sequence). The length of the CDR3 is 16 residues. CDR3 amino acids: CATSGESRGANEKLFF. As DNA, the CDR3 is TGTGCCACCAGCGGAGAGTCCAGGGGAGCTAATGAAAAACTGTTTTTT.

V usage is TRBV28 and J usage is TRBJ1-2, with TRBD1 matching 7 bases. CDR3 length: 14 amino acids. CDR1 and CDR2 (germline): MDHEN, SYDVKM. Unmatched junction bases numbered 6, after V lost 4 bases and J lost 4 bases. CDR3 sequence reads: CASSSDRKIYGYTF. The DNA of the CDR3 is TGTGCCAGCAGTTCGGACAGGAAGATCTATGGCTACACCTTC.

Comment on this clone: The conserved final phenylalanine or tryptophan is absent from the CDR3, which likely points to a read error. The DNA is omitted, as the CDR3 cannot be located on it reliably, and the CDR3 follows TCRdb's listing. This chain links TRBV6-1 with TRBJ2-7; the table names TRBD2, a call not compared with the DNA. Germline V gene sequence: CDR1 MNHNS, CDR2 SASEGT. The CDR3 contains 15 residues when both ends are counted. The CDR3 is CASSAASGTSGGLGI.

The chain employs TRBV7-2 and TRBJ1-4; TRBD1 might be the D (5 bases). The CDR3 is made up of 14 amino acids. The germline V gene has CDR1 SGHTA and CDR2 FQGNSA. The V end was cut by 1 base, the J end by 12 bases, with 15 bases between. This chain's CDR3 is CASSLDSGRAQLFF. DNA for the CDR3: TGTGCCAGCAGCTTAGACAGTGGCAGGGCCCAACTGTTTTTT. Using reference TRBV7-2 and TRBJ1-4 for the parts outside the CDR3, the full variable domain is GAGVSQSPSNKVTEKGKDVELRCDPISGHTALYWYRQSLGQGLEFLIYFQGNSAPDKSGLPSDRFSAERTGGSVSTLTIQRTQQEDSAVYLCASSLDSGRAQLFFGSGTQLSVL.

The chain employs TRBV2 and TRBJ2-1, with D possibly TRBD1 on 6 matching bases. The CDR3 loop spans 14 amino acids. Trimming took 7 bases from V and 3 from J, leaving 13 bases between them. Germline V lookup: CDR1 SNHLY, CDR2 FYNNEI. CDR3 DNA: TGTGCCAGCAAGATCACAGGGATCTACAATGAGCAGTTCTTC. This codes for CASKITGIYNEQFF.

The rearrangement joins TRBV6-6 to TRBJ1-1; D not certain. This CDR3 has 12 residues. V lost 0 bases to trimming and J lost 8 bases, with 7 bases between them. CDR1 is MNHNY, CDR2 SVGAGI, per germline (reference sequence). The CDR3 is CASSYSESEAFF. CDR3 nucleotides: TGTGCCAGCAGTTACTCGGAGAGCGAAGCTTTCTTT.

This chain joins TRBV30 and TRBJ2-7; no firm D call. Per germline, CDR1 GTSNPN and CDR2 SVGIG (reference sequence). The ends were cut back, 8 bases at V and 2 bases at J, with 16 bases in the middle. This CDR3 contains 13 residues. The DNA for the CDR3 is TGTGCCCAAGGCAGCGCATCGGCCTACGAGCAGTACTTC. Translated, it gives CAQGSASAYEQYF.

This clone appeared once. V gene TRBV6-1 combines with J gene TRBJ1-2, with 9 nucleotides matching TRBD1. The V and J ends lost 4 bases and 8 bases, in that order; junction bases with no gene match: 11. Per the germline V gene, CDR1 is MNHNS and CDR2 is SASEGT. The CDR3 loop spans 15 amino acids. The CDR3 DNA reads TGTGCCAGCAGTGCTACGGACAGGGGAATAAACGGCTACACCTTC. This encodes CASSATDRGINGYTF.

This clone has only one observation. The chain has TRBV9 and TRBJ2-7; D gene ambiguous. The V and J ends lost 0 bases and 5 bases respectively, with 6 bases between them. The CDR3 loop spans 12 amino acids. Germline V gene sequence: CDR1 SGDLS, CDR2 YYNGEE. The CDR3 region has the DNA TGTGCCAGCAGCGTAGGAATGGACGAGCAGTACTTC. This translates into CASSVGMDEQYF.

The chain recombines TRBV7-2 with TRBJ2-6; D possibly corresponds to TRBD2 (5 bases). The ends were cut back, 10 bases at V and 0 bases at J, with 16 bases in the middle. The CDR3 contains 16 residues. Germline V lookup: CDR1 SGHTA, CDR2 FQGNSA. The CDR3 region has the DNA TGTGCCACTCCTCGAGGGCTACACTCTGGGGCCAACGTCCTGACTTTC. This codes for CATPRGLHSGANVLTF.

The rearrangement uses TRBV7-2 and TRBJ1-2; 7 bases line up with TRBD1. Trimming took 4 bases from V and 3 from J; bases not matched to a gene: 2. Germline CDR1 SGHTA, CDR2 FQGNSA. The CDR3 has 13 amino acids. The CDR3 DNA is TGTGCCAGCAGCTCACAGGGGTACTATGGCTACACCTTC. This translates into CASSSQGYYGYTF. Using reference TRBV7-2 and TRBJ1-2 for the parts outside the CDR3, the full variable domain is GAGVSQSPSNKVTEKGKDVELRCDPISGHTALYWYRQSLGQGLEFLIYFQGNSAPDKSGLPSDRFSAERTGGSVSTLTIQRTQQEDSAVYLCASSSQGYYGYTFGSGTRLTVV.

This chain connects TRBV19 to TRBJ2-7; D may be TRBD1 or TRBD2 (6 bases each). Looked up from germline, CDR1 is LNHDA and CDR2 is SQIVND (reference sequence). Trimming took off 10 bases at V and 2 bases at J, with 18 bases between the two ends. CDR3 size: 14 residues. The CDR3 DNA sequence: TGTGCCACGGGGGCAGGGCTTTATCCCTACGAGCAGTACTTC. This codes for CATGAGLYPYEQYF. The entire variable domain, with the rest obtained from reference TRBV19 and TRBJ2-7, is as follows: DGGITQSPKYLFRKEGQNVTLSCEQNLNHDAMYWYRQDPGQGLRLIYYSQIVNDFQKGDIAEGYSVSREKKESFPLTVTSAQKNPTAFYLCATGAGLYPYEQYFGPGTRLTVT.

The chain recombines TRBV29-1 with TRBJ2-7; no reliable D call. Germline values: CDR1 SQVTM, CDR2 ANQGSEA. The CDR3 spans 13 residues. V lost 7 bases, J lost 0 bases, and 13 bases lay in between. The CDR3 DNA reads TGCAGCGCTCAACCCGGAAGCTCCTACGAGCAGTACTTC. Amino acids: CSAQPGSSYEQYF.

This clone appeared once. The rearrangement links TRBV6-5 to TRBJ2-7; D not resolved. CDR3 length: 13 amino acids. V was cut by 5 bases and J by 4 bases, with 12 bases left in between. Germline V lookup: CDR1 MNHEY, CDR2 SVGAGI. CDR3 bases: TGTGCCAGCAGTCTCGCGAGCCAGTACGAGCAGTACTTC. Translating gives CASSLASQYEQYF.

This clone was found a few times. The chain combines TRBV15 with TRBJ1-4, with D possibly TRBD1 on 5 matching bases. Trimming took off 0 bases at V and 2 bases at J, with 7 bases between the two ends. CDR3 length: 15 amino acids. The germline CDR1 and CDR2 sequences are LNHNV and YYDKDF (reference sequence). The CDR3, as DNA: TGTGCCACCAGCAGAGATAAGGGGACTAATGAAAAACTGTTTTTT. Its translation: CATSRDKGTNEKLFF.

The CDR3 DNA is TGCAGCGTCGGACTGGGGACCTACGAGCAGTACTTC. Its translation: CSVGLGTYEQYF. This chain connects TRBV29-1 to TRBJ2-7; D may be TRBD2 (5 bases). The germline V and J ends were trimmed by 6 bases and 2 bases, with 11 bases remaining between them. This CDR3 contains 12 residues. Germline V gene data show CDR1 as SQVTM and CDR2 as ANQGSEA.

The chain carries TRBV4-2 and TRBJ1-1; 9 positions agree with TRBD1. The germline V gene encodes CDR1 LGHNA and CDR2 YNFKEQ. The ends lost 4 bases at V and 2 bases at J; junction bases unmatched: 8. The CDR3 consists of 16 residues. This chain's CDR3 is CASSRVEDRGNTEAFF. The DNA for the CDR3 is TGTGCCAGCAGCCGAGTGGAGGACAGGGGAAACACTGAAGCTTTCTTT.

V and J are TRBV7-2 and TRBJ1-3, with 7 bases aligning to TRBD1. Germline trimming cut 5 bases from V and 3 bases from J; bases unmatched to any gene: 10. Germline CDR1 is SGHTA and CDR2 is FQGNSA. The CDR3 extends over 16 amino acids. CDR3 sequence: CASSLRQGDFGNTIYF. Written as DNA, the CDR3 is TGTGCCAGCAGCCTGCGACAGGGCGATTTTGGAAACACCATATATTTT.

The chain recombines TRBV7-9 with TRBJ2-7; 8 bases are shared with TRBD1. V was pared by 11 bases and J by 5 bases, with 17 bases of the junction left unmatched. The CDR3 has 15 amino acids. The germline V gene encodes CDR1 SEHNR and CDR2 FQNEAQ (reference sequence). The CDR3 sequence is CAPHPSGTGGDEQYF. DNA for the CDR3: TGTGCCCCACACCCCTCCGGGACAGGCGGGGACGAGCAGTACTTC.

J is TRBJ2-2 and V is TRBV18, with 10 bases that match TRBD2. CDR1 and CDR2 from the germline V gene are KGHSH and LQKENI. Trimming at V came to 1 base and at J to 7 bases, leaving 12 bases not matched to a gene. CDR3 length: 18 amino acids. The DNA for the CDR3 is TGTGCCAGCTCACCACGAGCGGGAGGGCCCTTATTTGTCGGGGAGCTGTTTTTT. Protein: CASSPRAGGPLFVGELFF.